This is a list of T cell receptor beta chains from one sample in a study of T cell changes during pregnancy in multiple sclerosis. Libraries were prepared by immunoSEQ multiplex PCR; TCRdb keeps only in-frame clonotypes and omits some of them. The repertoire holds fewer than 70,000 clones, with approximately 92% as singletons. The source material was peripheral blood, sampled in the second trimester of pregnancy. The receptors were gathered from a female donor in good health, enrolled as a control in a pregnancy study. Each CDR3 is given with its conserved first and last residue. The D gene is left open where the match is weak. For some rows the clone size is stated as once, few or many, or as a class when expanded; others skip it.

abundance | d_gene | j_gene | v_gene | CDR3nt | CDR3aa
once | NA | TRBJ2-7 | TRBV10-3 | TGTGCCACACAACAGGGCGGGGAGCAGTACTTC | CATQQGGEQYF
NA | TRBD2 | TRBJ2-1 | TRBV14 | TGTGCCAGCAGCTTCCACTTAGCGGGGGACTACAATGAGCAGTTCTTC | CASSFHLAGDYNEQFF
NA | NA | TRBJ2-7 | TRBV28 | TGTGCCAGCTGGACATATGGCTACGAGCAGTACTTC | CASWTYGYEQYF
NA | NA | TRBJ2-3 | TRBV6-5 | TGTGCCAGCAGAGGGGCTACAGATACGCAGTATTTT | CASRGATDTQYF
NA | NA | TRBJ2-1 | TRBV12-5 | TGTGCTAGTGGTTTGCGGTCGAATGAGCAGTTCTTC | CASGLRSNEQFF
once | NA | TRBJ2-4 | TRBV27 | TGTGCCAGCAGTTTAGGGGGCAGGGAAAACATTCAGTACTTC | CASSLGGRENIQYF
NA | NA | TRBJ2-3 | TRBV29-1 | TGCAGCGTTGACCTAGCTTGGACAGATACGCAGTATTTT | CSVDLAWTDTQYF
NA | NA | TRBJ2-2 | TRBV27 | TGTGCCAGCAGTTCGGCGGGGTATATCGGGGAGCTGTTTTTT | CASSSAGYIGELFF
NA | TRBD1 | TRBJ1-1 | TRBV19 | TGTGCCAGTAGTATAAGGGACAGGGACTACACTGAAGCTTTCTTT | CASSIRDRDYTEAFF
NA | NA | TRBJ1-5 | TRBV6-1 | TGTGCCAGCAACCCGATCCTCGGGGATCAGCCCCAGCATTTT | CASNPILGDQPQHF
NA | TRBD1 | TRBJ1-2 | TRBV10-3 | TGTGCCATCTCTACAGGGGCAGTCGACTATGGCTACACCTTC | CAISTGAVDYGYTF
NA | TRBD2 | TRBJ2-3 | TRBV5-1 | TGCGCCAGCAGCCGGGACTATCCTCTAACAGATACGCAGTATTTT | CASSRDYPLTDTQYF
NA | TRBD2 | TRBJ2-1 | TRBV18 | TGTGCCAGCTCACCCGGACTAGCGATCAACAATGAGCAGTTCTTC | CASSPGLAINNEQFF
NA | NA | TRBJ2-7 | TRBV7-9 | TGTGCCAGCAGCTTCGTCAGTGCCTACGAGCAGTACTTC | CASSFVSAYEQYF
once | NA | TRBJ2-5 | TRBV2 | TGTGCCAGCATTTCCGACAGGCACCAAGAGACCCAGTACTTC | CASISDRHQETQYF
NA | TRBD1 | TRBJ2-7 | TRBV5-5 | TGTGCCAGCAGCTTTTGGTTACAGGGGACCTACGAGCAGTACTTC | CASSFWLQGTYEQYF
once | NA | TRBJ1-4 | TRBV6-5 | TGTGCCAGCAGTTACCGAAGGGGGACGGAAAAACTGTTTTTT | CASSYRRGTEKLFF
once | NA | TRBJ2-3 | TRBV5-1 | TGCGCCAGCAGCTTGGGACAGAGCACAGATACGCAGTATTTT | CASSLGQSTDTQYF
NA | NA | TRBJ2-1 | TRBV6-6 | TGTGCCAGCAGCCCCGAAGGGGGTGAGCAGTTCTTC | CASSPEGGEQFF
NA | TRBD2 | TRBJ2-2 | TRBV27 | TGTGCCAGCAGTGCTCGAGGACTAGCGGGAGACGTCACCGGGGAGCTGTTTTTT | CASSARGLAGDVTGELFF
NA | NA | TRBJ2-5 | TRBV9 | TGTGCCAGCAGCTCAGGCTTTTCAGAGACCCAGTACTTC | CASSSGFSETQYF
NA | TRBD2 | TRBJ2-1 | TRBV7-9 | TGTGCCAGCAGGAGGACTAGCGGGACAACCTACAATGAGCAGTTCTTC | CASRRTSGTTYNEQFF
NA | NA | TRBJ1-1 | TRBV6-5 | TGTGCCAGCAGTACAACAGGGCTAAACACTGAAGCTTTCTTT | CASSTTGLNTEAFF
NA | NA | TRBJ1-3 | TRBV6-1 | TGTGCCAGCAGTGAAAGTTTGGTGGGGGGAACTGGAAACACCATATATTTT | CASSESLVGGTGNTIYF
NA | NA | TRBJ2-7 | TRBV5-1 | TGCGCCAGCCATGGAGAGGTGGGGCAAAAGCCCTACGAGCAGTACTTC | CASHGEVGQKPYEQYF
once | NA | TRBJ1-5 | TRBV19 | TGTGCCAGTAGTATACACAATCAGCCCCAGCATTTT | CASSIHNQPQHF
NA | TRBD1 | TRBJ1-4 | TRBV6-5 | TGTGCCAGCAGTTACTCAGGACAGGGGTACGAAAAACTGTTTTTT | CASSYSGQGYEKLFF
once | NA | TRBJ2-2 | TRBV7-6 | TGTGCCAGCAGCTTATGGGACTTCCACACCGGGGAGCTGTTTTTT | CASSLWDFHTGELFF
NA | NA | TRBJ2-7 | TRBV21-1 | TGTGCCAGCAGTTACCCCGGGACAGGTGTATACGAGCAGTACTTC | CASSYPGTGVYEQYF
NA | TRBD2 | TRBJ2-3 | TRBV6-6 | TGTGCCAGCAGTCTATCCTTAGCGGGGGACACAGATACGCAGTATTTT | CASSLSLAGDTDTQYF
NA | TRBD1 | TRBJ1-6 | TRBV4-3 | TGCGCCAGCAGCCGGGACAGGGAGTCCTCACCCCTCCACTTT | CASSRDRESSPLHF
NA | NA | TRBJ1-6 | TRBV5-6 | TGTGCCAGCAGCTCGACAGGTTATAATTCACCCCTCCACTTT | CASSSTGYNSPLHF
NA | NA | TRBJ1-4 | TRBV23-1 | TGCGCCAGCAGTCAAATTTTGCGGCGTTCTAATGAAAAACTGTTTTTT | CASSQILRRSNEKLFF
NA | TRBD2 | TRBJ2-3 | TRBV5-1 | TGCGCCAGCAGCCCCGGGACTAGAGGGCCAGATACGCAGTATTTT | CASSPGTRGPDTQYF
NA | TRBD2 | TRBJ2-7 | TRBV4-3 | TGCGCCAGCAGCCAAGCGAAGTGGGGGGGGGTGCCCTACGAGCAGTACTTC | CASSQAKWGGVPYEQYF
NA | TRBD2 | TRBJ2-2 | TRBV5-7 | TGTGCCAGCAGCTTGGTGCTAGCGGGGGGGTACACCGGGGAGCTGTTTTTT | CASSLVLAGGYTGELFF
NA | TRBD2 | TRBJ2-7 | TRBV9 | TGTGCCAGCAGCGTAGGTAGCGGGAGTCTCTACGAGCAGTACTTC | CASSVGSGSLYEQYF
NA | NA | TRBJ2-2 | TRBV7-9 | TGTGCCAGCATAGCGGAACAGGCTGTCACCGGGGAGCTGTTTTTT | CASIAEQAVTGELFF
NA | TRBD2 | TRBJ2-1 | TRBV2 | TGTGCCAGCAGTCTTACCGGGACTAGGGGCTACAATGAGCAGTTCTTC | CASSLTGTRGYNEQFF
NA | NA | TRBJ2-7 | TRBV28 | TGTGCCAGCAGTTTAGAAGCAATGATCTACGAGCAGTACTTC | CASSLEAMIYEQYF
NA | TRBD1 | TRBJ1-5 | TRBV28 | TGTGCCAGCAGTGCTGGACAGGGGGCAAATCATCAGCCCCAGCATTTT | CASSAGQGANHQPQHF
NA | NA | TRBJ2-3 | TRBV7-9 | TGTGCCAGCAGGCCCCGGGACTCAATTTGGGTTGGGTATTTT | CASRPRDSIWVGYF
NA | TRBD2 | TRBJ2-1 | TRBV6-6 | TGTGCCAGCAGTTACGGTCTAGCGGGAGTGGGTGAGCAGTTCTTC | CASSYGLAGVGEQFF
many | TRBD2 | TRBJ2-1 | TRBV11-2 | TGTGCCAGCAGCTTATTACCAGCTAGCGGGCCTTACAATGAGCAGTTCTTC | CASSLLPASGPYNEQFF
few | NA | TRBJ1-1 | TRBV10-1 | TGCGCCAGCAGTGAGTCGCGGAACACTGAAGCTTTCTTT | CASSESRNTEAFF
NA | NA | TRBJ1-3 | TRBV9 | TGTGCCAGCAGCGCCCGGGGGGGGGATAGTGGAAACACCATATATTTT | CASSARGGDSGNTIYF
NA | TRBD2 | TRBJ2-7 | TRBV4-1 | TGCGCCAGCAGCCAAGGGGGCGGGAGGGGGTACGAGCAGTACTTC | CASSQGGGRGYEQYF
NA | TRBD2 | TRBJ2-6 | TRBV19 | TGTGCCAGTATCTTGGGAGGGCCATCTGGGGCCAACGTCCTGACTTTC | CASILGGPSGANVLTF